A selection of T cell receptor beta chains follows, all from one sample in a study of OX40 agonist ivuxolimab in advanced cancers. Profiled with immunoSEQ multiplex PCR; TCRdb holds only in-frame clones, not every one. There are about 38,000 clones in the sample; approximately 92% occur only once, and less than 9.5% lies in the top ten. This specimen was CD4+ or CD8+ T cells sorted from blood, taken in a trial of the OX40 agonist ivuxolimab. The receptor source for this set is an adult with an advanced solid tumor such as melanoma, head and neck, liver or kidney cancer. Each CDR3 is given with its conserved first and last residue. A D gene is named only where the DNA matches it firmly. The listing skips clone size in some rows; elsewhere it reads once, few, many or a size class.

V gene	J gene	clone size	D gene	CDR3 DNA	CDR3 protein
TRBV5-1	TRBJ2-1	.	.	TGCGCCAGCTGCCTAATTCCAGGGACCTACAATGAGCAGTTCTTC	CASCLIPGTYNEQFF
TRBV25-1	TRBJ2-2	.	.	TGTGCCAGCAGTGAAAGGGACCGGAACACCGGGGAGCTGTTTTTT	CASSERDRNTGELFF
TRBV9	TRBJ2-7	.	TRBD1	TGTGCCAGCAGCGTAACAGGGGACAGCTACAGCGAGCAGTACTTC	CASSVTGDSYSEQYF
TRBV4-1	TRBJ2-1	.	TRBD2	TGCGCCAGCAGCCCCTCGTTGGGAGGGCACGAGGGTGAGCAGCTCTTC	CASSPSLGGHEGEQLF
TRBV13	TRBJ2-3	once	TRBD2	TGTGCCAGCAGCGATAGCGGGGGACCCCCCGCAGATACGCAGTATTTT	CASSDSGGPPADTQYF
TRBV4-3	TRBJ2-5	.	.	TGCGCCAGCAGCCAAGGGACCTATGAGACCCAGTACTTC	CASSQGTYETQYF
TRBV4-3	TRBJ2-2	.	.	TGCGCCAGCAGCCAAGCCGTAGCCGGGGAGCTGTTTTTT	CASSQAVAGELFF
TRBV19	TRBJ2-1	.	.	TGTGCCAGTAGTATGGGTAGCGGCTCTTACAATGAGCAGTTCTTC	CASSMGSGSYNEQFF
TRBV16	TRBJ2-5	.	TRBD2	TGTGCCAGCAGCCAAAGCGGACTAGCGGGATCAGAGACCCAGTACTTC	CASSQSGLAGSETQYF
TRBV19	TRBJ2-1	.	TRBD2	TGTGCCAGTAGTATAAGACTAGCGGGTAGCCCCTACAATGAGCAGTTCTTC	CASSIRLAGSPYNEQFF
TRBV7-3	TRBJ2-1	.	TRBD2	TGTGCCAGCAGCTTTGGGACTAGCGGGAGGGGTCTGGACAATGAGCAGTTCTTC	CASSFGTSGRGLDNEQFF
TRBV10-3	TRBJ1-1	.	.	TGTGCCATCAGTGAAGATGAGTGGGGCACTGAAGCTTTCTTT	CAISEDEWGTEAFF
TRBV27	TRBJ2-7	.	TRBD2	TGTGCCAGCAGTAACCGGGGACTAGTGGGCCTCGAGCAGTACTTC	CASSNRGLVGLEQYF
TRBV25-1	TRBJ2-2	.	TRBD1	TGTGCCAGCAGTGAGGACAGGGACACCGGGGAGCTGTTTTTT	CASSEDRDTGELFF
TRBV6-1	TRBJ1-2	.	.	TGTGCCAGCAGTGAACAGGGGCGCACCTGGAGCTATGGCTACACCTTC	CASSEQGRTWSYGYTF
TRBV21-1	TRBJ2-1	.	.	TGTGCCAGCAGTCAAGCGGGAGAGATCGATGAGCAGTTCTTC	CASSQAGEIDEQFF
TRBV14	TRBJ2-3	.	TRBD2	TGTGCCAGCAGCCTAGCGGGTCGGGGGGATACGCAGTATTTT	CASSLAGRGDTQYF
TRBV5-4	TRBJ2-3	.	TRBD2	TGTGCCAGCAGTTTTAAGCGGGAGGATCGCACAGATACGCAGTATTTT	CASSFKREDRTDTQYF
TRBV25-1	TRBJ2-1	.	TRBD2	TGTGCCAGCAGTGAATCCGGTCGACTAGCGGGAGGTCTCAATGAGCAGTTCTTC	CASSESGRLAGGLNEQFF
TRBV30	TRBJ1-2	.	.	TGTGCCTGGAGTGAAGTGGGGACTGGCGGCTACACCTTC	CAWSEVGTGGYTF